These T cell receptor beta chains were read from a single sample in a study of cytomegalovirus exposure and HLA in healthy donors. Sequencing was performed with immunoSEQ multiplex PCR; in TCRdb, only in-frame clones are kept and a portion is missing. This sample's table reports 150,000 to 200,000 clones. Sequencing was performed on PBMCs. All receptors come from a boy between 10 and 17 years old in good health and CMV-seronegative. CDR3s include the opening cysteine and the closing phenylalanine or tryptophan. A D gene is named only where the DNA matches it firmly.

V: TRBV5-1; J: TRBJ1-2; D: TRBD1; CDR3: CASHLPGGHDGYTF; DNA: TGCGCCAGCCACCTCCCAGGGGGCCACGATGGCTACACCTTC
V: TRBV7-6; J: TRBJ2-7; D: NA; CDR3: CASSPRDNYEQYF; DNA: TGTGCCAGCAGCCCCAGGGATAACTACGAGCAGTACTTC
V: TRBV10-3; J: TRBJ2-1; D: NA; CDR3: CAISEDGGSSYNEQFF; DNA: TGTGCCATCAGTGAAGATGGCGGAAGCTCCTACAATGAGCAGTTCTTC
V: TRBV15; J: TRBJ1-5; D: TRBD1; CDR3: CATSMTGGDNQPQHF; DNA: TGTGCCACCAGCATGACAGGGGGCGACAATCAGCCCCAGCATTTT
V: TRBV19; J: TRBJ2-3; D: TRBD2; CDR3: CASTYSGGSTDTQYF; DNA: TGTGCCAGTACGTATTCGGGGGGGAGCACAGATACGCAGTATTTT
V: TRBV4-3; J: TRBJ1-5; D: TRBD1; CDR3: CASSQGTGDQPQHF; DNA: TGCGCCAGCAGCCAAGGGACAGGGGATCAGCCCCAGCATTTT
V: TRBV5-5; J: TRBJ2-2; D: NA; CDR3: CASSLDGTGELFF; DNA: TGTGCCAGCAGCTTGGACGGGACCGGGGAGCTGTTTTTT
V: TRBV5-1; J: TRBJ2-1; D: TRBD2; CDR3: CASSSTSGGRNEQFF; DNA: TGCGCCAGCAGCTCTACTAGCGGGGGTAGGAATGAGCAGTTCTTC
V: TRBV5-1; J: TRBJ1-4; D: NA; CDR3: CASSFGIGRNEKLFF; DNA: TGCGCCAGCAGCTTCGGGATCGGGCGCAATGAAAAACTGTTTTTT
V: TRBV19; J: TRBJ2-5; D: NA; CDR3: CASTNNRAGETQYF; DNA: TGTGCCAGTACCAATAACAGGGCAGGGGAGACCCAGTACTTC
V: TRBV4-1; J: TRBJ1-5; D: NA; CDR3: CASSQVGEGQPQHF; DNA: TGCGCCAGCAGCCAAGTCGGGGAGGGGCAGCCCCAGCATTTT
V: TRBV4-3; J: TRBJ2-7; D: TRBD2; CDR3: CASSQSSGEPYEQYF; DNA: TGCGCCAGCAGCCAATCTAGCGGAGAGCCCTACGAGCAGTACTTC
V: TRBV21-1; J: TRBJ1-4; D: NA; CDR3: CASSQRDIPDNEKLFF; DNA: TGTGCCAGCAGTCAGAGGGACATACCAGACAATGAAAAACTGTTTTTT
V: TRBV4-1; J: TRBJ2-1; D: NA; CDR3: CASSLTNTYNEQFF; DNA: TGCGCCAGCAGCCTAACAAACACCTACAATGAGCAGTTCTTC
V: TRBV5-1; J: TRBJ1-1; D: NA; CDR3: CASSDMNTEAFF; DNA: TGCGCCAGCAGCGACATGAACACTGAAGCTTTCTTT
V: TRBV2; J: TRBJ2-6; D: TRBD1; CDR3: CASRPGQGFPGANVLTF; DNA: TGTGCCAGCAGGCCGGGACAGGGGTTCCCTGGGGCCAACGTCCTGACTTTC
V: TRBV5-1; J: TRBJ2-3; D: TRBD2; CDR3: CASSPLAGPALDTQYF; DNA: TGCGCCAGCAGCCCTCTAGCGGGGCCGGCCTTGGATACGCAGTATTTT
V: TRBV28; J: TRBJ1-4; D: NA; CDR3: CASSPGLTLREKLFF; DNA: TGTGCCAGCAGTCCGGGACTGACCTTGCGGGAAAAACTGTTTTTT
V: TRBV30; J: TRBJ2-7; D: NA; CDR3: CAWSIFSDVGQPSYEQYF; DNA: TGTGCCTGGAGTATTTTTTCTGATGTGGGGCAACCGTCCTACGAGCAGTACTTC
V: TRBV5-8; J: TRBJ2-7; D: TRBD1; CDR3: CASSPFGTGSHEQYF; DNA: TGTGCCAGCAGCCCATTCGGGACAGGGTCGCACGAGCAGTACTTC
V: TRBV7-8; J: TRBJ2-6; D: NA; CDR3: CASFPRDTGANVLTF; DNA: TGTGCCAGCTTCCCCAGGGATACTGGGGCCAACGTCCTGACTTTC
V: TRBV10-3; J: TRBJ2-7; D: NA; CDR3: CAISVRENYEQYF; DNA: TGTGCCATCAGTGTCAGAGAGAACTACGAGCAGTACTTC
V: TRBV6-1; J: TRBJ1-2; D: NA; CDR3: CASKGAQGGYTF; DNA: TGTGCCAGTAAAGGGGCCCAGGGTGGCTACACCTTC
V: TRBV7-6; J: TRBJ2-1; D: TRBD2; CDR3: CASSGGGSEQFF; DNA: TGTGCCAGCAGCGGGGGGGGGAGTGAGCAGTTCTTC
V: TRBV6-5; J: TRBJ2-5; D: TRBD2; CDR3: CASSPAQRGGTQYF; DNA: TGTGCCAGCAGCCCGGCCCAGCGGGGGGGGACCCAGTACTTC
V: TRBV28; J: TRBJ2-5; D: TRBD1; CDR3: CASSLGTGGIGETQYF; DNA: TGTGCCAGCAGTTTAGGGACAGGGGGAATTGGAGAGACCCAGTACTTC
V: TRBV11-2; J: TRBJ1-2; D: TRBD1; CDR3: CASSQGGNYGYTF; DNA: TGTGCCAGCAGCCAAGGGGGCAACTATGGCTACACCTTC
V: TRBV7-9; J: TRBJ2-1; D: NA; CDR3: CASSSSRARDRSYNEQFF; DNA: TGTGCCAGCAGCTCCTCCCGCGCGCGGGACCGCTCCTACAATGAGCAGTTCTTC
V: TRBV11-3; J: TRBJ2-1; D: TRBD1; CDR3: CASSLDGQGNYNEQFF; DNA: TGTGCCAGCAGCTTAGACGGACAGGGAAACTACAATGAGCAGTTCTTC
V: TRBV10-3; J: TRBJ2-1; D: TRBD1; CDR3: CAISLTGGSGNEQFF; DNA: TGTGCCATCAGCTTAACAGGGGGCTCAGGCAATGAGCAGTTCTTC
V: TRBV28; J: TRBJ1-5; D: TRBD1; CDR3: CASSPDRGLSNQPQHF; DNA: TGTGCCAGCAGTCCGGACAGGGGCTTGAGCAATCAGCCCCAGCATTTT
V: TRBV29-1; J: TRBJ2-3; D: NA; CDR3: CSVRRAAGAITDTQYF; DNA: TGCAGCGTGCGGAGGGCTGCGGGGGCCATCACAGATACGCAGTATTTT
V: TRBV21-1; J: TRBJ1-5; D: NA; CDR3: CASSKNRAHKSNQPQHF; DNA: TGTGCCAGCAGCAAGAACAGGGCACATAAAAGCAATCAGCCCCAGCATTTT
V: TRBV5-1; J: TRBJ2-7; D: TRBD1; CDR3: CASSKEGGGYEQYF; DNA: TGCGCCAGCAGCAAGGAAGGGGGCGGCTACGAGCAGTACTTC
V: TRBV7-8; J: TRBJ2-7; D: NA; CDR3: CASSLGEGWDSSYEQYF; DNA: TGTGCCAGCAGCTTAGGTGAGGGTTGGGATTCCTCCTACGAGCAGTACTTC
V: TRBV5-4; J: TRBJ2-7; D: NA; CDR3: CASSPSSIGAGEQYF; DNA: TGTGCCAGCAGCCCCTCTAGTATTGGCGCCGGCGAGCAGTACTTC
V: TRBV5-6; J: TRBJ2-7; D: TRBD1; CDR3: CASSLKWTGAAYEQYF; DNA: TGTGCCAGCAGCTTAAAGTGGACAGGGGCTGCCTACGAGCAGTACTTC
V: TRBV6-5; J: TRBJ2-7; D: NA; CDR3: CASSSPADSSYEQYF; DNA: TGTGCCAGCTCCTCACCGGCGGATAGCTCCTACGAGCAGTACTTC
V: TRBV7-2; J: TRBJ2-4; D: NA; CDR3: CASSPAGSPRSIQYF; DNA: TGTGCCAGCAGCCCCGCCGGGTCCCCGCGGAGCATTCAGTACTTC
V: TRBV4-2; J: TRBJ2-1; D: TRBD2; CDR3: CASSIGLAGGPSYNEQFF; DNA: TGTGCCAGCAGCATCGGACTAGCGGGGGGGCCCTCCTACAATGAGCAGTTCTTC